The entry below describes one T cell receptor beta chain. This sample was taken from a study of shared clonotypes between healthy human individuals. Method: immunoSEQ multiplex PCR; TCRdb's copy keeps in-frame clones and lacks some. The sample carries some 1,400,000 clones, around 97% recorded once. With 2 bases removed from V and 3 bases from J, the gap between germline ends came to 14 bases. CDR1 is WNHNN and CDR2 is SYGVQD in the germline V gene (reference sequence). This CDR3 spans 15 amino acids. The material sequenced was naive CD4+ T cells sorted from blood. Sample subset: CD45RA+ positively selected. This sequence joins TRBV10-1 and TRBJ2-7, with D possibly being TRBD1 (6 bases). The clonotype was recovered from a man aged 25 to 45 in good health. CDR3: CASSEGQTLFYEQYF. CDR3 bases: TGCGCCAGCAGTGAGGGACAGACCCTATTCTACGAGCAGTACTTC.